This entry describes one TCR beta chain. Its antigen remains unidentified. Clones were sequenced by immunoSEQ multiplex PCR, and TCRdb holds only the in-frame ones, with some missing. The sample has more than 400,000 clones; about 92% are singletons. This sample is part of a study of Ad26.COV2.S vaccination and SARS-CoV-2 variants. CDR1 is SQVTM and CDR2 is ANQGSEA in the germline V gene. The CDR3 loop spans 17 amino acids. V lost 3 bases, J lost 0 bases, and 11 bases stayed unmatched. Study-wide results and limits: Reported post-vaccination CD8+ and CD4+ T cell responses to spike showed substantial breadth. Researchers cautioned that TCR breadth and depth analyses may have underestimated total T cell responses.

Stated treatment: some 20 received Ad26.COV2.S at low or high dose, single or two shots; about 5 received placebo; per-sample allocation not given. On day 63 after the first injection, vaccine and placebo recipients gave samples. An adult of 18-55 years in Boston served as donor. An Ad26 vector expressing Wuhan-strain SARS-CoV-2 spike served as the vaccine. This material consisted of peripheral blood, taken in a trial of Ad26.COV2.S vaccine versus placebo. The chain employs TRBV29-1 and TRBJ2-1; TRBD2 agrees at 7 bases. This receptor was taken from a person between 18 and 65 years old who received the Ad26.COV2.S COVID-19 vaccine or a placebo. The CDR3 DNA reads TGCAGCGTTGATGGGGTAGCGGGTGTGAGCTCCTACAATGAGCAGTTCTTC. Its translation: CSVDGVAGVSSYNEQFF.